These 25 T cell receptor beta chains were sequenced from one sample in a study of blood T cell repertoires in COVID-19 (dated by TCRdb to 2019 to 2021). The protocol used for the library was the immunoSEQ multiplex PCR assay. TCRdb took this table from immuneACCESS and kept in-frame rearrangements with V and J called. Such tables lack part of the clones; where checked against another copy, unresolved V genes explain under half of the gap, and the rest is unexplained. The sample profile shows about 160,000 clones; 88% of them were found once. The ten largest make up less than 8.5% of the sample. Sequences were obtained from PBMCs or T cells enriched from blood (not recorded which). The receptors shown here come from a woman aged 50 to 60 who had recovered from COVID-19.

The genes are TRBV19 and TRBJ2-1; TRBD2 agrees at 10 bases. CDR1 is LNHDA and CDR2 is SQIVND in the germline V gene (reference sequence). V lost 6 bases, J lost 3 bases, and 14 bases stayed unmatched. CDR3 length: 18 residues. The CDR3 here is CASRGGSGGSVFYNEQFF. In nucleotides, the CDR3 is TGTGCCAGTAGGGGAGGTAGCGGGGGGTCTGTTTTCTACAATGAGCAGTTCTTC. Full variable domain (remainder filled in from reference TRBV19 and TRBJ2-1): DGGITQSPKYLFRKEGQNVTLSCEQNLNHDAMYWYRQDPGQGLRLIYYSQIVNDFQKGDIAEGYSVSREKKESFPLTVTSAQKNPTAFYLCASRGGSGGSVFYNEQFFGPGTRLTVL.

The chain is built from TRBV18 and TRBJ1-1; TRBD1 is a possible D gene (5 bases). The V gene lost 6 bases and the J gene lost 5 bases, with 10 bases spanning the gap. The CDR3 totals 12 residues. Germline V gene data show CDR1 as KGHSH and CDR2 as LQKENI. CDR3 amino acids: CASSWGRTEAFF. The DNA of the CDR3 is TGTGCCAGCTCTTGGGGCCGGACTGAAGCTTTCTTT.

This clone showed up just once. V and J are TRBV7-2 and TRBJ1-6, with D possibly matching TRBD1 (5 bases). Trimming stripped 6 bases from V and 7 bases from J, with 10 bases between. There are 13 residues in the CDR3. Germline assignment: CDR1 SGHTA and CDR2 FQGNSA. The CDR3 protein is CASSIRTNSPLHF. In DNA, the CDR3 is TGTGCCAGCAGTATTCGGACAAATTCACCCCTCCACTTT.

CDR3 region: CASSITGQTNSPLHF. In DNA, the CDR3 is TGTGCCAGCAGCATAACGGGACAGACTAATTCACCCCTCCACTTT. The chain uses TRBV6-5 and TRBJ1-6, with TRBD1 matching over 7 bases. The CDR3 is 15 amino acids. Germline lookup yields CDR1 MNHEY and CDR2 SVGAGI. Trimming at V came to 6 bases and at J to 6 bases, leaving 8 bases not matched to a gene.

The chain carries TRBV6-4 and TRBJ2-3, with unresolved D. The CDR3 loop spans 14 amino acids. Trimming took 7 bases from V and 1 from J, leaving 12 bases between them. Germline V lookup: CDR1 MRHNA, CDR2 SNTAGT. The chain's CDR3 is CASNPGHGTDTQYF. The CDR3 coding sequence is TGTGCCAGCAACCCTGGGCACGGCACAGATACGCAGTATTTT.

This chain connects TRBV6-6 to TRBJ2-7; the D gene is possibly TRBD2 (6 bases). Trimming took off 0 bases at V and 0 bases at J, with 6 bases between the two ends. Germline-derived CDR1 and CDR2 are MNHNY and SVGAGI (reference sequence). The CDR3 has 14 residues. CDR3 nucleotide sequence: TGTGCCAGCAGTTACTCGGGGGGCTCCTACGAGCAGTACTTC. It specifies CASSYSGGSYEQYF.

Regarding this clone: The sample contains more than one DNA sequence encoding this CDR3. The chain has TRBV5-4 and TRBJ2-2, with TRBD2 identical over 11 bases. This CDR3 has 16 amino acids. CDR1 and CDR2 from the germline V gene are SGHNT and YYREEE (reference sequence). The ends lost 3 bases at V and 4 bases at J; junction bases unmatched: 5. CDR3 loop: CASSSGLAGGTGELFF. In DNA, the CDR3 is TGTGCCAGCAGCTCCGGACTAGCGGGTGGCACCGGGGAGCTGTTTTTT.

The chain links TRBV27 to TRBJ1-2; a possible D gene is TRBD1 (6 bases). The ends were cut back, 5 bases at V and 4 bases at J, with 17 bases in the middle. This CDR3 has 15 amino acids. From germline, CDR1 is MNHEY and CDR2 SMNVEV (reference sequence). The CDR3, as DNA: TGTGCCAGCAGTCCGCCAGGGGTCAGAGGCTATGGCTACACCTTC. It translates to CASSPPGVRGYGYTF.

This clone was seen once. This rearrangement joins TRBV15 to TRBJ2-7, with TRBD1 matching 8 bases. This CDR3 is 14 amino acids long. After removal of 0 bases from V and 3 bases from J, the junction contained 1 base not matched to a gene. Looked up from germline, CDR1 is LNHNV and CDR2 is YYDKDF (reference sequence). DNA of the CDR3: TGTGCCACCAGCAGAGAAGACAGGGGCTACGAGCAGTACTTC. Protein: CATSREDRGYEQYF.

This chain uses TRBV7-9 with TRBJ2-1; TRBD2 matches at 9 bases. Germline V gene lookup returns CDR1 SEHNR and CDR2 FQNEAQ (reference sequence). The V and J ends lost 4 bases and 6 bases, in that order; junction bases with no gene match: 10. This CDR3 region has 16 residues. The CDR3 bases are TGTGCCAGCAGCTCGGCTGCAGCGGGGGGTCCCAATGAGCAGTTCTTC. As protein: CASSSAAAGGPNEQFF.

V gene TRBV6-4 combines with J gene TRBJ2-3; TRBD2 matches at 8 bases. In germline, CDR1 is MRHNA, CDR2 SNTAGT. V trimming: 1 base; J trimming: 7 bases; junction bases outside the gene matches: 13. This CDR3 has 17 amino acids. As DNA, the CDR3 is TGTGCCAGCAGTGACTTAACTGAGCGGGGGCGTCCGAATACGCAGTATTTT. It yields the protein CASSDLTERGRPNTQYF.

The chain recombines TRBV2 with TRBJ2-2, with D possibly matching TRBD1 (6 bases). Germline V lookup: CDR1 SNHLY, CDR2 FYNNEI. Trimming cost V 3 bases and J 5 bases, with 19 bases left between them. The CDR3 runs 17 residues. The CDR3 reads CASSDVGGRVGTGELFF. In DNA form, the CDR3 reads TGTGCCAGCAGTGATGTTGGGGGCAGGGTAGGAACCGGGGAGCTGTTTTTT.

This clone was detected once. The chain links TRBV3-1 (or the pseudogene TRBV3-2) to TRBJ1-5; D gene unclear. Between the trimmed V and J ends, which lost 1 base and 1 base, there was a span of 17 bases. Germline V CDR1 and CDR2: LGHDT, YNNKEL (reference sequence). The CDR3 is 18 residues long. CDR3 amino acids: CASSQGAAWEESNQPQHF. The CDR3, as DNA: TGTGCCAGCAGCCAAGGGGCCGCGTGGGAGGAGAGCAATCAGCCCCAGCATTTT.

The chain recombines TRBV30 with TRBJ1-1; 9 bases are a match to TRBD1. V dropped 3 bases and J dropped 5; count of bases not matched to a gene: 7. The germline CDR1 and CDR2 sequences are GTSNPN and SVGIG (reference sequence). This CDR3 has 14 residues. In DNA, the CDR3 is TGTGCCTGGAGACCCGGGACAGGGAGGACTGAAGCTTTCTTT. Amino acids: CAWRPGTGRTEAFF.

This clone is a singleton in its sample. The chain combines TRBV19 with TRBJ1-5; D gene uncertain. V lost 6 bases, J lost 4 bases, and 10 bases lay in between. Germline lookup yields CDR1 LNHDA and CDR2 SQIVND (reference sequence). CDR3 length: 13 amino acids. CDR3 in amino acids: CASSYGRNQPQHF. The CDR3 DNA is TGTGCCAGTAGCTATGGCAGGAATCAGCCCCAGCATTTT.

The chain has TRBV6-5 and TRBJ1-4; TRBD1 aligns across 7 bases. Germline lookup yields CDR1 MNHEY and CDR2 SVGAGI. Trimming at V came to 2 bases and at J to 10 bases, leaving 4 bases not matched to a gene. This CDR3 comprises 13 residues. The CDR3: CASSYRGGGKLFF. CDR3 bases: TGTGCCAGCAGTTACCGAGGGGGCGGAAAACTGTTTTTT.

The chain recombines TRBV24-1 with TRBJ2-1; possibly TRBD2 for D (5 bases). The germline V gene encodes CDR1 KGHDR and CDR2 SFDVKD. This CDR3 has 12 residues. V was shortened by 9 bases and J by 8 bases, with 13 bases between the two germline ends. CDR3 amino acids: CATGHEGDEQFF. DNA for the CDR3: TGTGCCACCGGGCACGAGGGCGATGAGCAGTTCTTC.

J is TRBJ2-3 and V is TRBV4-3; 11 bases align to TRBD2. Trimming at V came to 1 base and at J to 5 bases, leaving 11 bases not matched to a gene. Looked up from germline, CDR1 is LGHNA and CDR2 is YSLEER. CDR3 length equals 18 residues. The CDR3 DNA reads TGCGCCAGCAGCCAAGTTCAAGTAGCGGGGGGGCCGGAAGATACGCAGTATTTT. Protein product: CASSQVQVAGGPEDTQYF.

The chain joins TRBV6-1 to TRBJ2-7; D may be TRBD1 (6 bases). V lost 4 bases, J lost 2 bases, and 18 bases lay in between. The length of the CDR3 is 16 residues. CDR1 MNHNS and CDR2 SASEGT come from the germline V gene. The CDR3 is CASSADRSKTAYEQYF. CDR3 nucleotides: TGTGCCAGCAGTGCCGACAGGTCCAAGACAGCCTACGAGCAGTACTTC.

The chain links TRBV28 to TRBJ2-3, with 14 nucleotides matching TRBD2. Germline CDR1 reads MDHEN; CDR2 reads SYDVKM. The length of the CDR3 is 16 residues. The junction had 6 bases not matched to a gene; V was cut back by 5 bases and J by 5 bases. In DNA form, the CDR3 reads TGTGCCAGCAGTATGACTAGCGGGGGGGTAGGAGATACGCAGTATTTT. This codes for CASSMTSGGVGDTQYF.

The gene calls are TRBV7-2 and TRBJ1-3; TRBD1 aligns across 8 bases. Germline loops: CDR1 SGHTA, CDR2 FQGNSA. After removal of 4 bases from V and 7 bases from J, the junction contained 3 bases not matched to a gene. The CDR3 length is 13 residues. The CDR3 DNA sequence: TGTGCCAGCAGCTCACAGGGGGGCAACACCATATATTTT. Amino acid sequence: CASSSQGGNTIYF. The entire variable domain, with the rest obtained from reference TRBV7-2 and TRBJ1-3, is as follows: GAGVSQSPSNKVTEKGKDVELRCDPISGHTALYWYRQSLGQGLEFLIYFQGNSAPDKSGLPSDRFSAERTGGSVSTLTIQRTQQEDSAVYLCASSSQGGNTIYFGEGSWLTVV.

In nucleotides, the CDR3 is TGTGCCAGTAGTATACACAGGGGGAACTATGGCTACACCTTC. As protein: CASSIHRGNYGYTF. The chain carries TRBV19 and TRBJ1-2; 8 bases match TRBD1. The CDR3 is 14 residues long. Germline-derived CDR1 and CDR2 are LNHDA and SQIVND (reference sequence). V shed 2 bases, J shed 2 bases, and the junction held 1 base outside the gene matches.

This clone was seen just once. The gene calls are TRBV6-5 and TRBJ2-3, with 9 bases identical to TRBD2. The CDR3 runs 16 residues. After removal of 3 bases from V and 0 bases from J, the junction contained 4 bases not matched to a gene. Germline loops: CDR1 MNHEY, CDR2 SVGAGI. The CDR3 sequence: CASSYRLAASTDTQYF. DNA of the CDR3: TGTGCCAGCAGTTATCGACTAGCGGCTAGCACAGATACGCAGTATTTT.

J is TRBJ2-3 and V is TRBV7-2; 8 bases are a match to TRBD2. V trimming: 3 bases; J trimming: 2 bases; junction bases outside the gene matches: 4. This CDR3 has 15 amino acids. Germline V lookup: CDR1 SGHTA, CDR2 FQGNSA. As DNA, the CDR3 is TGTGCCAGCAGCTTCTCGGGGGGGGCCACAGATACGCAGTATTTT. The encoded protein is CASSFSGGATDTQYF.

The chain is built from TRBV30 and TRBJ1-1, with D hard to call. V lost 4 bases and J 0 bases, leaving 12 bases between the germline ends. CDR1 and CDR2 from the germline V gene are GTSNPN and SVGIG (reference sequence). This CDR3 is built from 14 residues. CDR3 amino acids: CAWIGWPLNTEAFF. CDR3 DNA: TGTGCCTGGATTGGTTGGCCATTGAACACTGAAGCTTTCTTT.